The clone carrying this T cell receptor (beta chain) showed up many times. Its antigen is not identified. From the germline J gene comes the end of the CDR3, since the read stops 3 residues before it. The data were obtained in a study of T cell clonality in common variable immunodeficiency. The V gene's germline CDR1 is SGHRS and CDR2 YFSETQ. The V gene lost 4 bases and the J gene lost 3 bases, with 10 bases spanning the gap. The CDR3 spans 14 residues. Study-wide results and caveats: What drives increased CVID clonality needs T cell subpopulation sequencing.

TCRdb's table, derived via immunoSEQ multiplex PCR, lists solely in-frame clones and lacks some. The specimen has tens of thousands of clones, none found just once. This receptor was identified in a person between 18 and 75 years old in good health. J is TRBJ1-4 and V is TRBV5-1; D perhaps matches TRBD1 (6 bases). The specimen sequenced was peripheral blood mononuclear cells. The CDR3 spells CASSKGVSNEKLFF. Incomplete CDR3 DNA: TGCGCCAGCAGCAAGGGGGTATCTAATGAAAAA.